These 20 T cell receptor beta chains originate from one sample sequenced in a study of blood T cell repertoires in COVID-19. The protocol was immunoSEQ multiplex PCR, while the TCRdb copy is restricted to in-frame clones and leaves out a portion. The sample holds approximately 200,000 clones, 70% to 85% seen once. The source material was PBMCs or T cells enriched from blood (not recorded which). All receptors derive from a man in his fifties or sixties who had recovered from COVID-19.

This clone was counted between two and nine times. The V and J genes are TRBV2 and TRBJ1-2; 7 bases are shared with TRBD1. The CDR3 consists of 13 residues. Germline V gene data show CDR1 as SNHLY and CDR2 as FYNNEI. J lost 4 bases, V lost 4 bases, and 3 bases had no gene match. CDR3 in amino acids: CASSGQGVYGYTF. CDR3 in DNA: TGTGCCAGCAGTGGACAGGGTGTCTATGGCTACACCTTC.

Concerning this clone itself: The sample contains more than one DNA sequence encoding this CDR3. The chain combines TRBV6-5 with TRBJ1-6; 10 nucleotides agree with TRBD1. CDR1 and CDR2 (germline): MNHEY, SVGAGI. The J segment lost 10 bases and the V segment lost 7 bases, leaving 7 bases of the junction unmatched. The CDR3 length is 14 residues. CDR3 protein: CASTDGTGESPLHF. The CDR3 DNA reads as TGTGCCAGCACAGATGGGACAGGGGAGTCACCCCTCCACTTT.

The chain's CDR3 is CASSIGTGLNTEAFF. CDR3 coding DNA: TGTGCCAGTAGTATCGGGACAGGTCTGAACACTGAAGCTTTCTTT. The chain employs TRBV19 and TRBJ1-1, with TRBD1 matching 8 bases. V lost 3 bases, J lost 0 bases, and 3 bases stayed unmatched. The CDR3 loop spans 15 amino acids. CDR1 LNHDA and CDR2 SQIVND come from the germline V gene (reference sequence).

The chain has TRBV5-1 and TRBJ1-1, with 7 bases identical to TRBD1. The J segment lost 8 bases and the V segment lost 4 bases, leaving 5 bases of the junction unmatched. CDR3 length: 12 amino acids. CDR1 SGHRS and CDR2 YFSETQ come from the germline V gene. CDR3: CASSIRQGEAFF. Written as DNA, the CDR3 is TGCGCCAGCAGCATCCGACAGGGAGAAGCTTTCTTT.

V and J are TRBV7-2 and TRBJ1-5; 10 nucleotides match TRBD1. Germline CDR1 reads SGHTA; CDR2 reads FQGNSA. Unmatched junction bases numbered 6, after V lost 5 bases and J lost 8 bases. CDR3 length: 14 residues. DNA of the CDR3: TGTGCCAGCAGCCCGGGACAGGGGAGCGAGCCCCAGCATTTT. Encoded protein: CASSPGQGSEPQHF.

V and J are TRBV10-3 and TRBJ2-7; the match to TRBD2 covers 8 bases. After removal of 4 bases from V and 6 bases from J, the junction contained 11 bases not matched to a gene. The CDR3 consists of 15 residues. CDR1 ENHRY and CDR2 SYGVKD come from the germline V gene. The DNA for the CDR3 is TGTGCCATCAGTGCCGGGGGGGAACCTGGGCTCGAGCAGTACTTC. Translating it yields CAISAGGEPGLEQYF.

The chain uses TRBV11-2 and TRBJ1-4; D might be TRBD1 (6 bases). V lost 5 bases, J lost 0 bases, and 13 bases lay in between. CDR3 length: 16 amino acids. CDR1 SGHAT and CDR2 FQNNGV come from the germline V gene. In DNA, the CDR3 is TGTGCCAGCAGCGGCGGACAGTATTCAACTAATGAAAAACTGTTTTTT. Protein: CASSGGQYSTNEKLFF. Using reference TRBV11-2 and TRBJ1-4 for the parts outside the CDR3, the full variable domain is EAGVAQSPRYKIIEKRQSVAFWCNPISGHATLYWYQQILGQGPKLLIQFQNNGVVDDSQLPKDRFSAERLKGVDSTLKIQPAKLEDSAVYLCASSGGQYSTNEKLFFGSGTQLSVL.

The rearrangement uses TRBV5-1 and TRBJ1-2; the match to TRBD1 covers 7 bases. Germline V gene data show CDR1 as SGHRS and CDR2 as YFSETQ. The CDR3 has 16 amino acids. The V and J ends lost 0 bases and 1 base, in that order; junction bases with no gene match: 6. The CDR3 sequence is CASSLGRDRNNYGYTF. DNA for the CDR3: TGCGCCAGCAGCTTGGGACGGGACAGAAATAACTATGGCTACACCTTC. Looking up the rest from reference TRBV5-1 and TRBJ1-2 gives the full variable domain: KAGVTQTPRYLIKTRGQQVTLSCSPISGHRSVSWYQQTPGQGLQFLFEYFSETQRNKGNFPGRFSGRQFSNSRSEMNVSTLELGDSALYLCASSLGRDRNNYGYTFGSGTRLTVV.

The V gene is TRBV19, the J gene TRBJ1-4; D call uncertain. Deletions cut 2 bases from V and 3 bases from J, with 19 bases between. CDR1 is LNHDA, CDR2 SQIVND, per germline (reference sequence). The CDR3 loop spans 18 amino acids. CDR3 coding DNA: TGTGCCAGTAGTATAAATACAAACCCCGACTTGGCTAATGAAAAACTGTTTTTT. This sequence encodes CASSINTNPDLANEKLFF.

The DNA of the CDR3 is TGTGCCTCCCAGCGTGCGGGGGGCCAAGAGACCCAGTACTTC. As protein: CASQRAGGQETQYF. The chain uses TRBV19 and TRBJ2-5, with TRBD2 identical over 8 bases. CDR1 is LNHDA and CDR2 is SQIVND in the germline V gene (reference sequence). Trimming took 11 bases from V and 1 from J; bases not matched to a gene: 9. CDR3 length equals 14 residues. The full variable domain, in which reference TRBV19 and TRBJ2-5 provide the parts outside the CDR3, is DGGITQSPKYLFRKEGQNVTLSCEQNLNHDAMYWYRQDPGQGLRLIYYSQIVNDFQKGDIAEGYSVSREKKESFPLTVTSAQKNPTAFYLCASQRAGGQETQYFGPGTRLLVL.

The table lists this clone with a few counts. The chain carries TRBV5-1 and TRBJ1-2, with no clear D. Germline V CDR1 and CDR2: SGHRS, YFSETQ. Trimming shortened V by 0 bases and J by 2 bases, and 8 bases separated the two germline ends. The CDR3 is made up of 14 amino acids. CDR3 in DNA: TGCGCCAGCAGCTTGGTCGGGGTAAACTATGGCTACACCTTC. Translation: CASSLVGVNYGYTF. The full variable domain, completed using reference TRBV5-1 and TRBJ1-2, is KAGVTQTPRYLIKTRGQQVTLSCSPISGHRSVSWYQQTPGQGLQFLFEYFSETQRNKGNFPGRFSGRQFSNSRSEMNVSTLELGDSALYLCASSLVGVNYGYTFGSGTRLTVV.

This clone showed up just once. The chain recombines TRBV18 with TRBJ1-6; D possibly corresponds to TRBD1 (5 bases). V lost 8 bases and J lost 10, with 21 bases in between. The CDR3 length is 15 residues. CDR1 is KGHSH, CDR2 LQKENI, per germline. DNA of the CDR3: TGTGCCAGCACCCAACAGGTGTCGGTAAGGTCACCCCTCCACTTT. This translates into CASTQQVSVRSPLHF.

CDR3 in amino acids: CASSPLSGLGNYGYTF. CDR3 DNA sequence: TGTGCCAGCAGCCCACTATCCGGGTTGGGTAACTATGGCTACACCTTC. The gene calls are TRBV11-2 and TRBJ1-2; the D is unclear. Trimming took 5 bases from V and 1 from J, leaving 17 bases between them. The CDR3 has 16 amino acids. Germline V gives CDR1 SGHAT, CDR2 FQNNGV.

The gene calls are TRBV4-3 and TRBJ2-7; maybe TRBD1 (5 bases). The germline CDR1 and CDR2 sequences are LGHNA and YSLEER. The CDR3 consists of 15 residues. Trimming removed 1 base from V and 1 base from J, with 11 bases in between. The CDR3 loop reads CASSQAPDRSYEQYF. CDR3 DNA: TGCGCCAGCAGCCAAGCCCCCGACAGATCCTACGAGCAGTACTTC.

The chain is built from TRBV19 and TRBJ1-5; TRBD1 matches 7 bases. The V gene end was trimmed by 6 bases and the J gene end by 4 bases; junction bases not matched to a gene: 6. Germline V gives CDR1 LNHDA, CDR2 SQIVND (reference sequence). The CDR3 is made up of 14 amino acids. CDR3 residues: CASRQGVPNQPQHF. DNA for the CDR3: TGTGCCAGTAGGCAGGGGGTACCTAATCAGCCCCAGCATTTT.

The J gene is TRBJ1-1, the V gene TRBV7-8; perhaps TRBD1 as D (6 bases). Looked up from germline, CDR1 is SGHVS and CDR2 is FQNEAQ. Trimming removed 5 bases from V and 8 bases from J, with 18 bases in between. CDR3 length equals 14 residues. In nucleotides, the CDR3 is TGTGCCAGCAGCCTAGAGACAGGTGTCCCCGAAGCTTTCTTT. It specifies CASSLETGVPEAFF.

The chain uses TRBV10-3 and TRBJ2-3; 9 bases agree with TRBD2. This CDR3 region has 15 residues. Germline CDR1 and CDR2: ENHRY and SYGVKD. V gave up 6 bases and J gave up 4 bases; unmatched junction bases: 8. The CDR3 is CAISRTSENADTQYF. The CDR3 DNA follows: TGTGCCATCAGCCGGACTAGCGAAAATGCAGATACGCAGTATTTT.

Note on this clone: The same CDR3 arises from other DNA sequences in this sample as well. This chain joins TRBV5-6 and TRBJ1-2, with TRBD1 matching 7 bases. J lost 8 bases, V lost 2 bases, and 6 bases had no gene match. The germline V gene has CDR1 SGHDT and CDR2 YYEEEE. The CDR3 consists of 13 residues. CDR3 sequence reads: CASSLRQGGGYTF. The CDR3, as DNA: TGTGCCAGCAGCTTAAGACAGGGTGGGGGCTACACCTTC.

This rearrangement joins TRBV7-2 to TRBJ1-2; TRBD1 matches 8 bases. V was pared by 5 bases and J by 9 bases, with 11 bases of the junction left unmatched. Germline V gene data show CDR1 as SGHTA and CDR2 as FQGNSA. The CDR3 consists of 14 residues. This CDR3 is CASSDTDRGTSYTF. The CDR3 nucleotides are TGTGCCAGCAGCGACACTGACAGGGGAACTAGCTACACCTTC. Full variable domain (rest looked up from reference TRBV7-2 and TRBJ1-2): GAGVSQSPSNKVTEKGKDVELRCDPISGHTALYWYRQSLGQGLEFLIYFQGNSAPDKSGLPSDRFSAERTGGSVSTLTIQRTQQEDSAVYLCASSDTDRGTSYTFGSGTRLTVV.

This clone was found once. CDR3 sequence reads: CASGLGQYNEQFF. CDR3 DNA: TGTGCCTCTGGACTAGGACAGTACAATGAGCAGTTCTTC. The genes are TRBV15 and TRBJ2-1; the D gene is possibly TRBD2 (7 bases). The CDR3 extends over 13 amino acids. In germline, CDR1 is LNHNV, CDR2 YYDKDF (reference sequence). Deletions cut 11 bases from V and 4 bases from J, with 15 bases between.